The rows below give T cell receptor beta chains drawn from one sample of a study of control samples from healthy donors and cancer patients. Assay: immunoSEQ multiplex PCR; the TCRdb copy retains only in-frame clones and omits some. The repertoire has about 160,000 clones, about 94% of them found once; the top ten carry 14%. The sequencing sample was made of PBMCs. These receptor sequences come from a man aged 55 to 70 with colorectal cancer. CDR3s include the opening cysteine and the closing phenylalanine or tryptophan. The order of the fields is clone size, V gene, J gene, D gene, CDR3 protein, CDR3 DNA. A D gene is named only where the DNA matches it firmly. Expanded clones are given a class, and other clones once, few, many or no size at all.

clone_size: -
v_call: TRBV30
j_call: TRBJ1-1
d_call: -
cdr3_aa: CAGFYVEAFF
cdr3_nt: TGTGCCGGATTCTACGTGGAGGCTTTCTTT

clone_size: -
v_call: TRBV1
j_call: TRBJ1-2
d_call: -
cdr3_aa: CTSSQSLGPGLHYGYTF
cdr3_nt: TGCACCAGCAGCCAATCTCTCGGTCCGGGGTTACACTATGGCTACACCTTC

clone_size: -
v_call: TRBV10-3
j_call: TRBJ1-6
d_call: -
cdr3_aa: CAIRATGENSPLHF
cdr3_nt: TGTGCCATCAGGGCGACAGGTGAGAATTCACCCCTCCACTTT

clone_size: -
v_call: TRBV6-5
j_call: TRBJ1-2
d_call: -
cdr3_aa: CASSPAGANYGYTF
cdr3_nt: TGTGCCAGCAGCCCCGCGGGGGCGAACTATGGCTACACCTTC

clone_size: -
v_call: TRBV7-2
j_call: TRBJ1-6
d_call: -
cdr3_aa: CASSLNTNSPLHF
cdr3_nt: TGTGCCAGCAGCTTAAACACGAATTCACCCCTCCACTTT

clone_size: -
v_call: TRBV5-1
j_call: TRBJ2-7
d_call: TRBD1
cdr3_aa: CASSDSSGQRPYEQYF
cdr3_nt: TGCGCCAGCAGCGACAGCTCGGGACAGCGTCCCTACGAGCAGTACTTC

clone_size: -
v_call: TRBV7-9
j_call: TRBJ2-4
d_call: -
cdr3_aa: CASSPLEVAKNIQYF
cdr3_nt: TGTGCCAGCAGCCCCCTGGAAGTAGCCAAAAACATTCAGTACTTC

clone_size: once
v_call: TRBV18
j_call: TRBJ1-5
d_call: -
cdr3_aa: CASSLRTGDANQPQHF
cdr3_nt: TGTGCCAGCTCATTAAGGACGGGGGATGCCAATCAGCCCCAGCATTTT

clone_size: -
v_call: TRBV10-1
j_call: TRBJ2-7
d_call: TRBD2
cdr3_aa: CASSESRRQSGGTFGYEQYF
cdr3_nt: TGCGCCAGCAGTGAGTCGAGACGACAGAGCGGGGGGACTTTTGGCTACGAGCAGTACTTC

clone_size: -
v_call: TRBV12-3/TRBV12-4
j_call: TRBJ2-7
d_call: -
cdr3_aa: CASSLDSSYEQYF
cdr3_nt: TGTGCCAGCAGTTTGGACAGTTCCTACGAGCAGTACTTC

clone_size: -
v_call: TRBV30
j_call: TRBJ1-6
d_call: -
cdr3_aa: CAWSAGTGGNSPLHF
cdr3_nt: TGTGCCTGGAGTGCCGGGACCGGAGGTAATTCACCCCTCCACTTT

clone_size: -
v_call: TRBV7-9
j_call: TRBJ2-7
d_call: -
cdr3_aa: CASSLGTGAYEQYF
cdr3_nt: TGTGCCAGCAGCTTAGGGACCGGGGCCTACGAGCAGTACTTC

clone_size: -
v_call: TRBV2
j_call: TRBJ1-2
d_call: TRBD1
cdr3_aa: CASRTGEYVYGYTF
cdr3_nt: TGTGCCAGCAGAACAGGGGAGTATGTCTATGGCTACACCTTC

clone_size: -
v_call: TRBV5-4
j_call: TRBJ2-1
d_call: TRBD2
cdr3_aa: CASTPGGLEDNEQFF
cdr3_nt: TGTGCCAGCACCCCGGGGGGACTAGAAGACAATGAGCAGTTCTTC

clone_size: once
v_call: TRBV27
j_call: TRBJ2-2
d_call: -
cdr3_aa: CASSRVGANTGELFF
cdr3_nt: TGTGCCAGCAGCCGAGTCGGGGCGAACACCGGGGAGCTGTTTTTT

clone_size: -
v_call: TRBV3-1/TRBV3-2
j_call: TRBJ1-4
d_call: TRBD1
cdr3_aa: CASSQIQGLDNEKLFF
cdr3_nt: TGTGCCAGCAGCCAGATACAGGGGTTGGATAATGAAAAACTGTTTTTT

clone_size: -
v_call: TRBV3-1/TRBV3-2
j_call: TRBJ1-1
d_call: TRBD1
cdr3_aa: CASRGQGLGTEAFF
cdr3_nt: TGTGCCAGCAGGGGACAGGGTTTGGGCACTGAAGCTTTCTTT

clone_size: -
v_call: TRBV6-5
j_call: TRBJ2-7
d_call: TRBD1
cdr3_aa: CASRGGPGQGKYF
cdr3_nt: TGTGCCAGCAGGGGAGGGCCGGGACAGGGAAAGTACTTC

clone_size: -
v_call: TRBV6-1
j_call: TRBJ1-6
d_call: -
cdr3_aa: CASSDRVDSPLHF
cdr3_nt: TGTGCCAGCAGTGACAGGGTAGACTCACCCCTCCACTTT

clone_size: -
v_call: TRBV6-1
j_call: TRBJ2-7
d_call: -
cdr3_aa: CASSEDNLRGYEQYF
cdr3_nt: TGTGCCAGCAGTGAAGACAACCTGAGGGGCTACGAGCAGTACTTC

clone_size: few
v_call: TRBV27
j_call: TRBJ2-5
d_call: -
cdr3_aa: CASSLWGGSETQYF
cdr3_nt: TGTGCCAGCAGTTTATGGGGGGGCTCGGAGACCCAGTACTTC

clone_size: -
v_call: TRBV5-4
j_call: TRBJ2-7
d_call: -
cdr3_aa: CASSLDRAYEQYF
cdr3_nt: TGTGCCAGCAGCTTGGACAGAGCCTACGAGCAGTACTTC

clone_size: -
v_call: TRBV7-9
j_call: TRBJ1-2
d_call: -
cdr3_aa: CASSLGRDNHGYTF
cdr3_nt: TGTGCCAGCAGCTTGGGGCGGGACAACCATGGCTACACCTTC

clone_size: few
v_call: TRBV7-9
j_call: TRBJ1-2
d_call: TRBD1
cdr3_aa: CAAGGQGIGGYTF
cdr3_nt: TGTGCAGCCGGGGGACAGGGAATAGGTGGCTACACCTTC

clone_size: -
v_call: TRBV7-2
j_call: TRBJ2-3
d_call: TRBD2
cdr3_aa: CASSVGTSGGFSTDTQYF
cdr3_nt: TGTGCCAGCAGCGTCGGGACTAGCGGGGGCTTTAGCACAGATACGCAGTATTTT

clone_size: -
v_call: TRBV7-2
j_call: TRBJ1-6
d_call: -
cdr3_aa: CASTLGGNGNSPLHF
cdr3_nt: TGTGCCAGCACCTTAGGGGGGAATGGTAATTCACCCCTCCACTTT

clone_size: -
v_call: TRBV12-3/TRBV12-4
j_call: TRBJ2-7
d_call: -
cdr3_aa: CASSLSSGLEQYF
cdr3_nt: TGTGCCAGCAGTTTATCCTCCGGGCTTGAGCAGTACTTC

clone_size: -
v_call: TRBV19
j_call: TRBJ2-3
d_call: -
cdr3_aa: CASSIARASTDTQYF
cdr3_nt: TGTGCCAGTAGTATAGCCAGGGCGAGCACAGATACGCAGTATTTT

clone_size: -
v_call: TRBV27
j_call: TRBJ2-7
d_call: TRBD1
cdr3_aa: CASSLGQALGEQYF
cdr3_nt: TGTGCCAGCAGTTTAGGACAGGCCCTAGGCGAGCAGTACTTC

clone_size: -
v_call: TRBV19
j_call: TRBJ1-6
d_call: -
cdr3_aa: CASSFSEINSPLHF
cdr3_nt: TGTGCCAGTAGTTTTTCGGAAATTAATTCACCCCTCCACTTT

clone_size: -
v_call: TRBV7-6
j_call: TRBJ2-5
d_call: TRBD1
cdr3_aa: CASSLDRGPRETQYF
cdr3_nt: TGTGCCAGCAGCTTGGACAGGGGCCCTCGGGAGACCCAGTACTTC